The 14 T cell receptor beta chains given below trace back to one sample, sequenced in a study of blood T cell repertoires in COVID-19. Assay used: immunoSEQ multiplex PCR; TCRdb lists only in-frame clones, some missing. The repertoire includes approximately 100,000 clones, approximately 91% of them detected once, and around a sixth sits in the top ten. Source material: peripheral blood. The origin of the receptors is a man aged 50-60 years with acute or convalescent COVID-19.

The V and J genes are TRBV30 and TRBJ2-7; 7 nucleotides match TRBD2. After removal of 0 bases from V and 0 bases from J, the junction contained 2 bases not matched to a gene. The CDR3 is 14 residues long. Germline V gene lookup returns CDR1 GTSNPN and CDR2 SVGIG (reference sequence). This chain's CDR3 is CAWSVGGSSYEQYF. Written as DNA, the CDR3 is TGTGCCTGGAGTGTGGGGGGGAGCTCCTACGAGCAGTACTTC.

The chain combines TRBV6-5 with TRBJ2-5; 11 bases are a match to TRBD1. V was pared by 5 bases and J by 2 bases, with 1 base of the junction left unmatched. The CDR3 length is 14 residues. Germline values: CDR1 MNHEY, CDR2 SVGAGI. CDR3 sequence: CASSRDRGQETQYF. The CDR3 nucleotides are TGTGCCAGCAGTAGGGACAGGGGGCAAGAGACCCAGTACTTC.

The chain links TRBV6-2 or TRBV6-3 to TRBJ2-1, with D perhaps TRBD2 (5 bases). Germline CDR1 MNHEY, CDR2 SVGEGT. The CDR3 is 11 residues long. Trimming shortened V by 6 bases and J by 7 bases, and 7 bases separated the two germline ends. CDR3 nucleotides: TGTGCCAGCAGCCAGCGGAATGAGCAGTTCTTC. Amino acids: CASSQRNEQFF.

This clone was seen once. The chain couples TRBV19 to TRBJ2-1; weak D call: TRBD1 (5 bases). The CDR3 has 13 amino acids. Germline-derived CDR1 and CDR2 are LNHDA and SQIVND (reference sequence). V was pared by 7 bases and J by 8 bases, with 15 bases between. In nucleotides, the CDR3 is TGTGCCAGTACCCCTCAGGGCCCTCATGAGCAGTTCTTC. Its protein product is CASTPQGPHEQFF.

The chain carries TRBV7-9 and TRBJ1-1; possibly TRBD1 for D (5 bases). Germline CDR1 is SEHNR and CDR2 is FQNEAQ (reference sequence). The CDR3 is 13 residues long. The ends were cut back, 2 bases at V and 4 bases at J, with 8 bases in the middle. The CDR3 region has the DNA TGTGCCAGCAGCTTAAGTAGGGGCACTGAAGCTTTCTTT. Encoded protein: CASSLSRGTEAFF.

The chain uses TRBV6-5 and TRBJ1-2; 7 bases line up with TRBD1. CDR3 length: 13 residues. V gave up 7 bases and J gave up 7 bases; unmatched junction bases: 9. Germline CDR1 is MNHEY and CDR2 is SVGAGI. The CDR3 DNA is TGTGCCAGCATTCGACAGGGAGCCTCTGGCTACACCTTC. Its protein product is CASIRQGASGYTF.

This clone was counted a single time. This rearrangement joins TRBV5-1 to TRBJ2-3; D gene uncertain. The CDR3 has 14 amino acids. Germline V gene lookup returns CDR1 SGHRS and CDR2 YFSETQ. Trimming left V 1 base short and J 0 bases short, with 6 bases between. The CDR3 loop reads CASSLQTSTDTQYF. In DNA, the CDR3 is TGCGCCAGCAGCTTGCAGACTAGCACAGATACGCAGTATTTT.

The V and J genes are TRBV27 and TRBJ1-2, with a possible D match to TRBD1 (5 bases). The CDR3 is made up of 14 amino acids. Germline assignment: CDR1 MNHEY and CDR2 SMNVEV (reference sequence). The V gene lost 3 bases and the J gene lost 4 bases, with 12 bases spanning the gap. CDR3 nucleotide sequence: TGTGCCAGCAGTTTGTCAGGGCTTGCCTATGGCTACACCTTC. Its protein product is CASSLSGLAYGYTF.

V gene TRBV7-9 combines with J gene TRBJ1-5; D is ambiguous. Looked up from germline, CDR1 is SEHNR and CDR2 is FQNEAQ (reference sequence). V shed 5 bases and J shed 5 bases, with 10 bases lying between them. The CDR3 is 13 amino acids. The CDR3 sequence: CASSTLRDQPQHF. The CDR3 DNA reads TGTGCCAGCAGCACTCTCCGGGATCAGCCCCAGCATTTT.

The rearrangement joins TRBV5-1 to TRBJ1-4; TRBD1 matches at 10 bases. The CDR3 has 13 residues. Unmatched junction bases numbered 0, after V lost 0 bases and J lost 10 bases. Germline loops: CDR1 SGHRS, CDR2 YFSETQ. CDR3 nucleotide sequence: TGCGCCAGCAGCTTGGGGACAGGGGGAAAACTGTTTTTT. As protein: CASSLGTGGKLFF.

The V call is TRBV4-1, the J call TRBJ1-6, with TRBD1 as a possible D gene (5 bases). Germline V CDR1 and CDR2: MGHRA, YSYEKL. The CDR3 spans 16 residues. V lost 3 bases and J lost 5, with 14 bases in between. The CDR3 sequence: CASSHSPTRDNSPLHF. CDR3 DNA: TGCGCCAGCAGCCACTCGCCGACCAGGGATAATTCACCCCTCCACTTT.

The chain employs TRBV9 and TRBJ1-1; 8 bases map to TRBD1. The J segment lost 0 bases and the V segment lost 0 bases, leaving 4 bases of the junction unmatched. The CDR3 sequence is 16 residues long. Germline CDR1 and CDR2: SGDLS and YYNGEE. Written as DNA, the CDR3 is TGTGCCAGCAGCGTAGGGCAGGGGGCGCTGAACACTGAAGCTTTCTTT. Its translation: CASSVGQGALNTEAFF. Full variable domain (outside the CDR3, taken from reference TRBV9 and TRBJ1-1): DSGVTQTPKHLITATGQRVTLRCSPRSGDLSVYWYQQSLDQGLQFLIQYYNGEERAKGNILERFSAQQFPDLHSELNLSSLELGDSALYFCASSVGQGALNTEAFFGQGTRLTVV.

This chain joins TRBV5-1 and TRBJ1-2, with 7 bases identical to TRBD1. This CDR3 is built from 15 residues. Per the germline V gene, CDR1 is SGHRS and CDR2 is YFSETQ. V lost 4 bases and J lost 0; bases outside the gene matches: 6. Written as DNA, the CDR3 is TGCGCCAGCAGCCCTGGGACAGATCCTAACTATGGCTACACCTTC. Its translation: CASSPGTDPNYGYTF.

V is TRBV2 and J is TRBJ1-2; 7 bases map to TRBD1. Germline V gene lookup returns CDR1 SNHLY and CDR2 FYNNEI. V shed 4 bases, J shed 8 bases, and the junction held 4 bases outside the gene matches. The CDR3 is 12 residues long. The CDR3 DNA is TGTGCCAGCAGTGTCGACAGGGAAGGCTACACCTTC. Protein product: CASSVDREGYTF.